The 11 T cell receptor beta chains reported below all come from one sample, sequenced in a study of technical replicates of blood from a handful of donors. Here immunoSEQ multiplex PCR was the method, and the copy in TCRdb shows in-frame clones only, minus some. Of more than 90,000 clones in the sample, 95% are singletons; the top ten hold approximately 0.26%. Sequences were obtained from T cells isolated from PBMCs. Receptors were obtained from a human donor in good health.

The chain joins TRBV5-6 to TRBJ2-7; no clear D gene. The V end lost 3 bases, the J end lost 0 bases, and 4 bases lay between the germline ends. Looked up from germline, CDR1 is SGHDT and CDR2 is YYEEEE. This CDR3 spans 12 amino acids. CDR3 bases: TGTGCCAGCAGCTCCTACTCCTACGAGCAGTACTTC. This codes for CASSSYSYEQYF.

The V gene is TRBV5-1, the J gene TRBJ1-4; D unresolved. This CDR3 spans 14 amino acids. In germline, CDR1 is SGHRS, CDR2 YFSETQ. Trimming shortened V by 4 bases and J by 8 bases, and 15 bases separated the two germline ends. CDR3 coding DNA: TGCGCCAGCAGCGCCTCTGGCGGATCGGAAAAACTGTTTTTT. This translates into CASSASGGSEKLFF.

The chain employs TRBV4-1 and TRBJ2-5; weak D call: TRBD2 (6 bases). The V end was cut by 7 bases, the J end by 1 base, with 13 bases between. The CDR3 consists of 14 residues. Germline assignment: CDR1 MGHRA and CDR2 YSYEKL. CDR3 region: CASNHGGAQETQYF. The CDR3 bases are TGCGCCAGCAACCACGGAGGGGCCCAAGAGACCCAGTACTTC.

V gene TRBV6-1 combines with J gene TRBJ1-2; D gene ambiguous. Germline V gives CDR1 MNHNS, CDR2 SASEGT. The CDR3 totals 12 residues. Deletions cut 2 bases from V and 5 bases from J, with 6 bases between. The CDR3 DNA sequence: TGTGCCAGCAGTGAACTGAGGTATGGCTACACCTTC. Translated: CASSELRYGYTF.

The chain has TRBV7-6 and TRBJ2-2; D remains unclear. CDR1 and CDR2 from the germline V gene are SGHVS and FNYEAQ. The V and J ends lost 4 bases and 5 bases respectively, with 17 bases between them. This CDR3 spans 16 amino acids. The CDR3: CASSWALKVWTGELFF. As DNA, the CDR3 is TGTGCCAGCAGCTGGGCGCTCAAGGTTTGGACCGGGGAGCTGTTTTTT.

The chain recombines TRBV2 with TRBJ2-7, with TRBD1 identical over 8 bases. With 4 bases clipped from V and 7 bases from J, the junction kept 9 bases outside the gene matches. The CDR3 runs to 14 residues. Germline V gene data show CDR1 as SNHLY and CDR2 as FYNNEI. For the CDR3, the DNA is TGTGCCAGCAGTGGACCGGGACAGGAGGGAGAGCAGTACTTC. Translated, it gives CASSGPGQEGEQYF.

V and J are TRBV15 and TRBJ1-1; tentative D call: TRBD1 (5 bases). Trimming took off 2 bases at V and 0 bases at J, with 7 bases between the two ends. Germline CDR1 reads LNHNV; CDR2 reads YYDKDF (reference sequence). The CDR3 is 14 amino acids. The CDR3 loop reads CATSRRDLNTEAFF. In DNA, the CDR3 is TGTGCCACCAGCAGACGGGACTTGAACACTGAAGCTTTCTTT.

The V call is TRBV29-1, the J call TRBJ2-7, with D possibly being TRBD1 (6 bases). Trimming shortened V by 8 bases and J by 0 bases, and 14 bases separated the two germline ends. Germline V gene lookup returns CDR1 SQVTM and CDR2 ANQGSEA. The CDR3 contains 13 residues. The CDR3 nucleotides are TGCAGCATCAGAGACAGGAGCTCCTACGAGCAGTACTTC. As protein: CSIRDRSSYEQYF.

The chain joins TRBV27 to TRBJ1-5; 10 bases match TRBD1. V trimming: 3 bases; J trimming: 8 bases; junction bases outside the gene matches: 4. The germline V gene has CDR1 MNHEY and CDR2 SMNVEV (reference sequence). The CDR3 is made up of 14 amino acids. The CDR3 is CASSLLGQGEPQHF. CDR3 in DNA: TGTGCCAGCAGTTTGCTCGGACAGGGGGAGCCCCAGCATTTT.

CDR3 in DNA: TGCGCCAGCAGCTATAGACAGGATCAGTACAATGAGCAGTTCTTC. Its protein is CASSYRQDQYNEQFF. The rearrangement uses TRBV5-1 and TRBJ2-1; D might be TRBD1 (6 bases). CDR3 size: 15 residues. V was clipped by 3 bases and J by 4 bases, with 14 bases between them. Per the germline V gene, CDR1 is SGHRS and CDR2 is YFSETQ.

This chain links TRBV5-3 with TRBJ1-1; the match to TRBD1 covers 7 bases. TRBV5-3 is reported as an ORF; its role is uncertain. The CDR3 length is 16 residues. Trimming at V came to 4 bases and at J to 0 bases, leaving 9 bases not matched to a gene. CDR3 sequence reads: CARSAGTVPMNTEAFF. The CDR3 bases are TGTGCCAGAAGCGCCGGGACAGTTCCCATGAACACTGAAGCTTTCTTT.